The T cell receptor beta chain under discussion was sequenced for a study of OX40 agonist ivuxolimab in advanced cancers. Study-level background: Of the participants, approximately 44% had some prior anti-PD-1, anti-PD-L1 or anti-CTLA-4 therapy, which was allowed.

Profiled with immunoSEQ multiplex PCR; TCRdb holds only in-frame clones, not every one. The table lists 40,000 to 60,000 clones, over 90% of them singletons. The V segment lost 3 bases and the J segment 5 bases; nucleotides outside the gene matches: 8. This CDR3 is built from 15 residues. Germline V gene data show CDR1 as SGHRS and CDR2 as YFSETQ. This clone is a singleton in its sample. This chain joins TRBV5-1 and TRBJ1-2; 9 bases line up with TRBD1. This specimen consisted of CD4+ or CD8+ T cells sorted from blood, obtained in a trial of the OX40 agonist ivuxolimab. The sequence came from an adult with an advanced solid tumor such as melanoma, head and neck, liver or kidney cancer. Written as DNA, the CDR3 is TGCGCCAGCAGCTCATCAGGGACAGGGCCTTATGGCTACACCTTC. Translating it yields CASSSSGTGPYGYTF.